The rows below give T cell receptor beta chains drawn from one sample of a study of technical replicates of blood from a handful of donors. Repertoires were generated with immunoSEQ multiplex PCR, while TCRdb's copy carries only in-frame clones and drops some. Of some 78,000 clones in the sample, 94% were seen once. Input material: T cells isolated from PBMCs. All receptors come from a human donor in good health. Both conserved end residues are part of each CDR3. Each record gives: V gene, clone size, J gene, D gene, CDR3 protein, CDR3 DNA. D genes are given only for firm matches. Where a row states a size, it is once, few, many or the class of an expanded clone; other rows omit it.

V: TRBV6-1
size: .
J: TRBJ1-4
D: TRBD1
CDR3: CASSEVSRQGGKLFF
DNA: TGTGCCAGCAGTGAAGTATCTCGACAGGGAGGAAAACTGTTTTTT

V: TRBV20-1
size: .
J: TRBJ2-7
D: .
CDR3: CSARTRAGQYF
DNA: TGCAGTGCAAGGACCAGGGCTGGGCAGTACTTC

V: TRBV9
size: .
J: TRBJ2-6
D: .
CDR3: CASSVSSTGAGANVLTF
DNA: TGTGCCAGCAGCGTCTCCTCCACCGGTGCCGGGGCCAACGTCCTGACTTTC

V: TRBV7-9
size: .
J: TRBJ2-6
D: .
CDR3: CASSTASGANVLTF
DNA: TGTGCCAGCAGCACAGCCTCTGGGGCCAACGTCCTGACTTTC

V: TRBV28
size: .
J: TRBJ2-3
D: TRBD2
CDR3: CASSLGLAGGSTDTQYF
DNA: TGTGCCAGCAGTTTGGGACTAGCGGGAGGGTCCACAGATACGCAGTATTTT

V: TRBV5-1
size: .
J: TRBJ2-1
D: .
CDR3: CASSLPPPNNEQFF
DNA: TGCGCCAGCAGCTTGCCCCCCCCTAACAATGAGCAGTTCTTC

V: TRBV2
size: .
J: TRBJ2-3
D: TRBD2
CDR3: CASQTGPRLAGADTQYF
DNA: TGTGCCAGCCAAACGGGGCCCCGCCTAGCGGGAGCTGATACGCAGTATTTT

V: TRBV6-1
size: .
J: TRBJ1-6
D: TRBD1
CDR3: CASSGDRGSYNSPLHF
DNA: TGTGCCAGCAGTGGGGACAGGGGCTCCTATAATTCACCCCTCCACTTT

V: TRBV19
size: few
J: TRBJ1-4
D: .
CDR3: CASSVAGTFREKLFF
DNA: TGTGCCAGTAGCGTTGCCGGGACATTCCGTGAAAAACTGTTTTTT

V: TRBV28
size: .
J: TRBJ1-2
D: .
CDR3: CASREQGLFSGYTF
DNA: TGTGCCAGCAGGGAACAGGGCCTTTTTTCTGGCTACACCTTC

V: TRBV7-9
size: .
J: TRBJ2-3
D: TRBD1
CDR3: CASSLRTGTADTQYF
DNA: TGTGCCAGCAGCCTCCGGACAGGGACCGCAGATACGCAGTATTTT

V: TRBV4-1
size: .
J: TRBJ2-4
D: .
CDR3: CASSPTHVQGIAKNIQYF
DNA: TGCGCCAGCAGCCCAACACATGTTCAGGGAATAGCCAAAAACATTCAGTACTTC

V: TRBV14
size: once
J: TRBJ1-1
D: TRBD1
CDR3: CASSQGGGLQGEAFF
DNA: TGTGCCAGCAGCCAAGGAGGGGGCTTACAGGGTGAAGCTTTCTTT

V: TRBV9
size: .
J: TRBJ2-1
D: .
CDR3: CASSVGRGNEQFF
DNA: TGTGCCAGCAGCGTAGGCCGGGGCAATGAGCAGTTCTTC

V: TRBV6-5
size: .
J: TRBJ1-1
D: .
CDR3: CASSFTTERLNTEAFF
DNA: TGTGCCAGCAGTTTCACGACAGAGAGGCTTAACACTGAAGCTTTCTTT

V: TRBV5-1
size: .
J: TRBJ1-1
D: .
CDR3: CASSLAPGNTEAFF
DNA: TGCGCCAGCAGCTTGGCTCCAGGGAACACTGAAGCTTTCTTT

V: TRBV27
size: .
J: TRBJ1-1
D: TRBD1
CDR3: CASSFGTGDTEAFF
DNA: TGTGCCAGCAGTTTTGGGACAGGGGATACTGAAGCTTTCTTT

V: TRBV29-1
size: .
J: TRBJ1-2
D: .
CDR3: CSAGTGDPNYGYTF
DNA: TGCAGCGCTGGAACCGGGGATCCTAACTATGGCTACACCTTC

V: TRBV21-1
size: .
J: TRBJ1-6
D: .
CDR3: CASSFSLPSYNSPLHF
DNA: TGTGCCAGCAGCTTCTCTCTACCCTCCTATAATTCACCCCTCCACTTT

V: TRBV5-4
size: .
J: TRBJ2-7
D: TRBD2
CDR3: CASSLGLAGGSYEQYF
DNA: TGTGCCAGCAGCTTGGGTCTAGCGGGAGGCTCCTACGAGCAGTACTTC

V: TRBV27
size: .
J: TRBJ2-5
D: .
CDR3: CASRPIRGIETQYF
DNA: TGTGCCAGCAGGCCGATAAGGGGGATTGAGACCCAGTACTTC

V: TRBV5-1
size: .
J: TRBJ2-5
D: TRBD2
CDR3: CASSLAGGQETQYF
DNA: TGCGCCAGCAGCTTGGCGGGGGGGCAAGAGACCCAGTACTTC

V: TRBV6-6
size: .
J: TRBJ2-1
D: TRBD2
CDR3: CASISEKRDDNEQFF
DNA: TGTGCCAGCATTTCAGAAAAGCGGGATGACAATGAGCAGTTCTTC

V: TRBV5-1
size: .
J: TRBJ2-7
D: TRBD1
CDR3: CASSLGTGTDLYLHALKF
DNA: TGCGCCAGCAGCTTGGGGACAGGGACCGACCTTTACCTCCATGCCCTAAAATTC

V: TRBV7-9
size: .
J: TRBJ2-3
D: TRBD2
CDR3: CASSSFLAASTDTQYF
DNA: TGTGCCAGCAGTTCATTTCTAGCGGCCTCCACAGATACGCAGTATTTT

V: TRBV7-9
size: .
J: TRBJ1-6
D: TRBD1
CDR3: CASSLGDRGRFYNSPLHF
DNA: TGTGCCAGCAGCTTAGGGGACAGGGGGCGCTTTTATAATTCACCCCTCCACTTT

V: TRBV21-1
size: few
J: TRBJ2-7
D: .
CDR3: CASSNKGTAYEQYF
DNA: TGTGCCAGCAGCAACAAAGGGACAGCCTACGAGCAGTACTTC